The sample holds a few counts of the clone carrying this TCR beta chain. The antigen is not known. cDNA libraries for TCR alpha and TCR beta, carrying sample barcodes and UMIs, came from 5'RACE with constant-segment primers. TCRdb independently ran MiXCR on the 5' RACE reads; one entry per CDR3 protein. In the table there are almost 550,000 distinct CDR3 sequences, roughly 21% of which are singletons. These data come from a study of T-cell memory formation after mild COVID-19. Regarding the study as a whole: The study detected some responding clones in pre-infection memory, suggesting cross-reactive memory joined. The main location of contracting CD4+ clones was CM and EM, and that of contracting CD8+ clones was EMRA.

Trimming took 0 bases from V and 5 from J; bases not matched to a gene: 4. The CDR3 contains 15 residues. Germline V gene sequence: CDR1 SGHVS, CDR2 FNYEAQ. Sequences were obtained from PBMCs or a T cell subset sorted from them (not recorded which). V gene TRBV7-6 combines with J gene TRBJ2-1, with TRBD2 matching 7 bases. The TCR comes from an adult woman who had mild COVID-19 (a few samples of this study predate the infection). Cell type and time point are not known. CDR3 region: CASSLAGLPNNEQFF. DNA of the CDR3: TGTGCCAGCAGCTTAGCGGGACTACCCAACAATGAGCAGTTCTTC.